Listed below are T cell receptor beta chains from one sample, sequenced in a study of blood T cell repertoires in COVID-19. Generated by immunoSEQ multiplex PCR, the TCRdb table keeps only in-frame clones and is missing some. This table holds over 130,000 clones, about four fifths found once. The sample taken for sequencing was peripheral blood. These receptors all come from a human donor in a cohort sampled during active COVID-19. Each CDR3 is given with its conserved first and last residue. A D gene is named only where the DNA matches it firmly. Not every row has a clone size; where given, it reads once, few, many or a size class.

NA	TRBV18	NA	TRBJ2-3	CASRGAVSTDTQYF	TGTGCCAGTCGGGGGGCGGTAAGCACAGATACGCAGTATTTT
NA	TRBV11-3	NA	TRBJ2-2	CASSRIPGATGELFF	TGTGCCAGCAGCCGTATTCCAGGGGCAACTGGGGAGCTGTTTTTT
NA	TRBV21-1	NA	TRBJ1-3	CASSKGTGFSGNTIYF	TGTGCCAGCAGCAAAGGGACAGGCTTCTCTGGAAACACCATATATTTT
NA	TRBV11-3	TRBD1	TRBJ2-1	CASSSPGTVNEQFF	TGTGCCAGCAGCTCACCGGGGACAGTGAATGAGCAGTTCTTC
NA	TRBV28	NA	TRBJ1-5	CASSPLRGSDNQPQHF	TGTGCCAGCAGTCCCCTCCGGGGGAGTGACAATCAGCCCCAGCATTTT
NA	TRBV5-1	NA	TRBJ2-2	CASTRSDTGELFF	TGCGCCAGCACGCGTTCGGACACCGGGGAGCTGTTTTTT
NA	TRBV5-5	NA	TRBJ1-2	CASSTQENYGYTF	TGTGCCAGCAGTACACAGGAGAACTATGGCTACACCTTC
NA	TRBV19	TRBD1	TRBJ1-5	CASRTDRGLGGGNQPQHF	TGTGCCAGTAGGACGGACAGGGGTTTGGGTGGGGGCAATCAGCCCCAGCATTTT
NA	TRBV7-7	NA	TRBJ2-2	CASSLGLGNTGELFF	TGTGCTAGCAGCTTAGGACTGGGGAACACCGGGGAGCTGTTTTTT
NA	TRBV29-1	NA	TRBJ2-7	CSVEILDGIGSEQYF	TGCAGCGTTGAAATTCTGGACGGGATTGGTTCCGAGCAGTACTTC
NA	TRBV6-1	TRBD1	TRBJ1-2	CASSEDRGLDGYTF	TGTGCCAGCAGTGAAGACAGGGGTTTGGATGGCTACACCTTC
NA	TRBV6-6	NA	TRBJ1-1	CASSRRETEAFF	TGTGCCAGCAGCCGCAGGGAAACTGAAGCTTTCTTT
NA	TRBV27	NA	TRBJ2-1	CASSFLRRGGAVKGEQFF	TGTGCCAGCAGTTTCCTAAGGAGGGGGGGGGCCGTTAAGGGTGAGCAGTTCTTC
NA	TRBV2	TRBD2	TRBJ2-2	CASRTGGKNTGELFF	TGTGCCAGCAGGACGGGGGGAAAGAACACCGGGGAGCTGTTTTTT
NA	TRBV5-1	TRBD2	TRBJ2-1	CASSSRTSGGARNEQFF	TGCGCCAGCAGCTCTCGCACTAGCGGGGGGGCCCGCAATGAGCAGTTCTTC
NA	TRBV3-1/TRBV3-2	NA	TRBJ1-3	CASSQPPGSGNTIYF	TGTGCCAGCAGCCAACCCCCAGGGTCTGGAAACACCATATATTTT
NA	TRBV10-3	NA	TRBJ1-2	CATGGPEYGYTF	TGTGCCACCGGAGGCCCGGAGTATGGCTACACCTTC
NA	TRBV2	NA	TRBJ1-4	CATAGLQRGEKLFF	TGTGCCACCGCAGGGCTACAGCGGGGTGAAAAACTGTTTTTT
NA	TRBV2	NA	TRBJ2-6	CASSGGTRGVSGANVLTF	TGTGCCAGCAGTGGAGGAACCAGGGGAGTGTCTGGGGCCAACGTCCTGACTTTC
NA	TRBV9	TRBD1	TRBJ1-1	CASSPGQDQAFF	TGTGCCAGCAGCCCAGGACAGGATCAAGCTTTCTTT
few	TRBV5-1	TRBD1	TRBJ1-1	CASSLGGANTEAFF	TGCGCCAGCAGCCTAGGGGGCGCGAACACTGAAGCTTTCTTT
NA	TRBV24-1	TRBD1	TRBJ2-2	CATSGAQGARELFF	TGTGCCACCAGTGGCGCACAGGGGGCGAGGGAGCTGTTTTTT
NA	TRBV5-4	NA	TRBJ2-2	CASSPPLGGTGELFF	TGTGCCAGCAGCCCTCCTTTAGGGGGCACCGGGGAGCTGTTTTTT
NA	TRBV18	NA	TRBJ2-5	CASSPAAPGTQYF	TGTGCCAGCTCACCCGCGGCGCCGGGGACCCAGTACTTC
once	TRBV6-5	TRBD1	TRBJ2-5	CASRPTGQGRETQYF	TGTGCCAGCAGGCCTACCGGACAGGGGCGGGAGACCCAGTACTTC
NA	TRBV6-2/TRBV6-3	NA	TRBJ1-1	CASSYWPLAFF	TGTGCCAGCAGTTATTGGCCTCTCGCTTTCTTT
NA	TRBV3-1/TRBV3-2	TRBD2	TRBJ2-5	CASSPRGGQVETQYF	TGTGCCAGCAGCCCGCGGGGGGGCCAGGTAGAGACCCAGTACTTC